What follows are 12 T cell receptor beta chains derived from one specimen sequenced in a study of glioma-infiltrating T cells after dendritic cell vaccination (dated by TCRdb to 2016 to 2017). The method behind the library was the immunoSEQ multiplex PCR assay. This immuneACCESS table, as held by TCRdb, lists in-frame sequences with V and J called but not all clones. Of the missing ones, under half trace to an unresolved V gene in checked studies; the others have no known cause. The sample table records about 65,000 clones; around nine tenths of these occur just once. The leading ten clones occupy roughly 10% of the sample. The time point label of this sample denotes: after dendritic cell vaccination, including at tumor progression/relapse. The sequencing used blood, collected after dendritic cell vaccination. These receptors were collected from a human donor with glioblastoma.

Written as DNA, the CDR3 is TGTGCCAGTAGTATGGCGGGCACAGGGGGCGCGAACACTGAAGCTTTCTTT. This gives the protein CASSMAGTGGANTEAFF. The chain links TRBV19 to TRBJ1-1, with TRBD1 matching 9 bases. The J segment lost 1 base and the V segment lost 3 bases, leaving 9 bases of the junction unmatched. CDR3 length equals 17 residues. Germline values: CDR1 LNHDA, CDR2 SQIVND (reference sequence).

The chain combines TRBV6-5 with TRBJ2-6; maybe TRBD2 (6 bases). This CDR3 comprises 15 residues. Looked up from germline, CDR1 is MNHEY and CDR2 is SVGAGI. V lost 6 bases to trimming and J lost 2 bases, with 11 bases between them. CDR3 region: CASSRDSAGANVLTF. For the CDR3, the DNA is TGTGCCAGCAGCCGGGACTCGGCTGGGGCCAACGTCCTGACTTTC.

This clone was seen a handful of times. This chain connects TRBV6-1 to TRBJ2-1, with TRBD2 matching over 7 bases. Trimming took 8 bases from V and 6 from J; bases not matched to a gene: 10. This CDR3 is built from 14 residues. Germline-derived CDR1 and CDR2 are MNHNS and SASEGT. The CDR3 protein is CASDKAGFTNEQFF. In DNA, the CDR3 is TGTGCCAGCGATAAAGCGGGATTCACCAATGAGCAGTTCTTC.

The chain carries TRBV5-1 and TRBJ1-3, with TRBD1 as a possible D gene (6 bases). In germline, CDR1 is SGHRS, CDR2 YFSETQ. The CDR3 totals 14 residues. V lost 2 bases to trimming and J lost 7 bases, with 13 bases between them. The CDR3 sequence is CASSLQGDENTIYF. The DNA for the CDR3 is TGCGCCAGCAGCTTACAGGGAGACGAGAACACCATATATTTT.

The chain joins TRBV7-9 to TRBJ1-5; D gene uncertain. Per germline, CDR1 SEHNR and CDR2 FQNEAQ (reference sequence). V shed 2 bases and J shed 1 base, with 9 bases lying between them. The length of the CDR3 is 15 residues. The CDR3 DNA follows: TGTGCCAGCAGCTTAAGTCTAGTAAGCAATCAGCCCCAGCATTTT. Translation: CASSLSLVSNQPQHF.

The chain employs TRBV4-3 and TRBJ2-1; TRBD2 aligns across 13 bases. The CDR3 is 15 residues long. Germline-derived CDR1 and CDR2 are LGHNA and YSLEER. J lost 15 bases, V lost 0 bases, and 8 bases had no gene match. The CDR3 here is CASSQDRGLAGWAFF. The CDR3 coding sequence is TGCGCCAGCAGCCAAGATCGGGGACTAGCGGGATGGGCGTTCTTC.

The chain has TRBV27 and TRBJ2-7; 15 positions agree with TRBD2. Unmatched junction bases numbered 5, after V lost 4 bases and J lost 4 bases. CDR3 length: 16 amino acids. The germline CDR1 and CDR2 sequences are MNHEY and SMNVEV (reference sequence). The CDR3 nucleotides are TGTGCCAGCAGTTATTTTGGGACTAGCGGGGGGTACGAGCAGTACTTC. Translating gives CASSYFGTSGGYEQYF.

This chain connects TRBV6-6 to TRBJ1-1, with D tentatively TRBD1 (6 bases). The V gene lost 6 bases and the J gene lost 8 bases, with 22 bases spanning the gap. CDR1 MNHNY and CDR2 SVGAGI come from the germline V gene (reference sequence). The CDR3 runs to 15 residues. DNA of the CDR3: TGTGCCAGCAGCCACGGGACACAAACCACGGCGGAAGCTTTCTTT. Protein sequence: CASSHGTQTTAEAFF.

The chain employs TRBV7-6 and TRBJ1-5; 7 bases fit TRBD1. The trim removed 5 bases at V and 5 bases at J, leaving 6 bases unmatched. The CDR3 is 14 amino acids. The germline gives CDR1 SGHVS, CDR2 FNYEAQ. In DNA, the CDR3 is TGTGCCAGCAGCCCACTCGACAGGGATCAGCCCCAGCATTTT. The encoded protein is CASSPLDRDQPQHF.

This clone has more than one count but fewer than ten. The rearrangement links TRBV6-5 to TRBJ2-1; the match to TRBD2 covers 9 bases. The trim removed 2 bases at V and 3 bases at J, leaving 5 bases unmatched. CDR3 length: 16 amino acids. CDR1 MNHEY and CDR2 SVGAGI come from the germline V gene. CDR3 protein: CASSYSAAGGYNEQFF. DNA of the CDR3: TGTGCCAGCAGTTACAGTGCAGCGGGGGGCTACAATGAGCAGTTCTTC.

This rearrangement joins TRBV19 to TRBJ1-1, with a tentative D call TRBD1 (6 bases). Germline lookup yields CDR1 LNHDA and CDR2 SQIVND (reference sequence). The V end lost 10 bases, the J end lost 1 base, and 10 bases lay between the germline ends. This CDR3 is built from 12 residues. In DNA form, the CDR3 reads TGTGCCATAACACAGGGGAACACTGAAGCTTTCTTT. It yields the protein CAITQGNTEAFF.

This clone was seen a single time. This sequence joins TRBV6-4 and TRBJ1-6; D is unresolved. V lost 7 bases to trimming and J lost 1 base, with 14 bases between them. This CDR3 is 16 amino acids long. CDR1 is MRHNA, CDR2 SNTAGT, per germline. The CDR3 region has the DNA TGTGCCAGCATGGTCCGCGCCGGGTCCTATAATTCACCCCTCCACTTT. It is translated as CASMVRAGSYNSPLHF.